This entry lists 17 T cell receptor beta chains sequenced from one sample in a study of cytomegalovirus exposure and HLA in healthy donors. The primer mix had 60 Vbeta and 13 Jbeta primers. The assay was immunoSEQ multiplex PCR, and TCRdb's table has in-frame clones only and misses some. The table lists around 80,000 clones. The sequenced material came from PBMCs. Every receptor here comes from a boy between 10 and 17 years old in good health and CMV-seronegative.

The V call is TRBV18, the J call TRBJ2-1; 7 nucleotides match TRBD1. V shed 4 bases and J 12 bases; nucleotides not matched to a gene: 9. The CDR3 has 13 amino acids. Germline CDR1 reads KGHSH; CDR2 reads LQKENI. The DNA of the CDR3 is TGTGCCAGCTCACGCCCAGACAGGGCCGGGCAGTTCTTC. Protein sequence: CASSRPDRAGQFF. Full variable domain (rest looked up from reference TRBV18 and TRBJ2-1): NAGVMQNPRHLVRRRGQEARLRCSPMKGHSHVYWYRQLPEEGLKFMVYLQKENIIDESGMPKERFSAEFPKEGPSILRIQQVVRGDSAAYFCASSRPDRAGQFFGPGTRLTVL.

V usage is TRBV11-2 and J usage is TRBJ2-3; D gene uncertain. Germline CDR1 and CDR2: SGHAT and FQNNGV. The V and J ends lost 1 base and 6 bases respectively, with 14 bases between them. CDR3 length equals 15 residues. CDR3 amino acids: CASSLVGPHLDTQYF. For the CDR3, the DNA is TGTGCCAGCAGCTTAGTGGGCCCTCACCTTGATACGCAGTATTTT. Filled out from reference TRBV11-2 and TRBJ2-3, the complete variable domain reads EAGVAQSPRYKIIEKRQSVAFWCNPISGHATLYWYQQILGQGPKLLIQFQNNGVVDDSQLPKDRFSAERLKGVDSTLKIQPAKLEDSAVYLCASSLVGPHLDTQYFGPGTRLTVL.

V and J are TRBV5-6 and TRBJ2-2, with 9 nucleotides matching TRBD2. The CDR3 extends over 16 amino acids. V was pared by 0 bases and J by 4 bases, with 4 bases of the junction left unmatched. In germline, CDR1 is SGHDT, CDR2 YYEEEE. CDR3 bases: TGTGCCAGCAGCTTGGCGCCTAGCGGGGTCACCGGGGAGCTGTTTTTT. As protein: CASSLAPSGVTGELFF.

The rearrangement uses TRBV19 and TRBJ2-1, with 14 bases aligning to TRBD2. Germline values: CDR1 LNHDA, CDR2 SQIVND (reference sequence). The CDR3 loop spans 15 amino acids. The junction had 4 bases not matched to a gene; V was cut back by 4 bases and J by 8 bases. The CDR3 coding sequence is TGTGCCAGTAGTACGACTAGCGGGAGGGCCCATGAGCAGTTCTTC. Encoded protein: CASSTTSGRAHEQFF.

The CDR3 loop reads CASSASSGGSYEQYF. As DNA, the CDR3 is TGTGCCAGCAGCGCGTCTAGCGGTGGTTCCTACGAGCAGTACTTC. The chain carries TRBV9 and TRBJ2-7; 7 bases align to TRBD2. CDR1 is SGDLS and CDR2 is YYNGEE in the germline V gene. The CDR3 totals 15 residues. J gave up 1 base and V 3 bases, and 7 bases lay outside the gene matches.

The chain recombines TRBV23-1 with TRBJ1-3; 7 positions agree with TRBD1. TRBV23-1 falls under the ORF class, with uncertain function. The CDR3 extends over 19 amino acids. V lost 2 bases, J lost 0 bases, and 13 bases stayed unmatched. CDR3 in amino acids: CASSQPRDRFEISGNTIYF. The DNA for the CDR3 is TGCGCCAGCAGTCAACCACGGGACAGATTTGAAATCTCTGGAAACACCATATATTTT.

The gene calls are TRBV5-8 and TRBJ2-5; D might be TRBD1 (5 bases). This CDR3 has 14 residues. Germline CDR1 SGHTS, CDR2 YDEGEE. Deletions cut 0 bases from V and 7 bases from J, with 13 bases between. The CDR3 DNA sequence: TGTGCCAGCAGCTTGGCCAACCCCCAGGGGACCCAGTACTTC. Encoded protein: CASSLANPQGTQYF.

This chain connects TRBV25-1 to TRBJ1-1; D unresolved. The length of the CDR3 is 13 residues. Germline V lookup: CDR1 MGHDK, CDR2 SYGVNS. Trimming removed 7 bases at V and 1 base at J, with 10 bases between. The CDR3 DNA reads as TGTGCCAGCATGCTAAGTGGGAACACTGAAGCTTTCTTT. This translates into CASMLSGNTEAFF.

The J gene is TRBJ2-3, the V gene TRBV6-5, with D uncertain. Germline CDR1 is MNHEY and CDR2 is SVGAGI. Trimming left V 5 bases short and J 1 base short, with 13 bases between. The CDR3 has 15 residues. The CDR3 DNA follows: TGTGCCAGCAGTGTGCTGGGCGACCGCACAGATACGCAGTATTTT. Translated: CASSVLGDRTDTQYF.

The chain couples TRBV25-1 to TRBJ1-1, with D maybe TRBD1 (6 bases). Trimming left V 8 bases short and J 0 bases short, with 10 bases between. CDR3 length: 13 amino acids. CDR1 and CDR2 (germline): MGHDK, SYGVNS. CDR3 nucleotide sequence: TGTGCCAGCTCCTCAGGGGTGAACACTGAAGCTTTCTTT. Its translation is CASSSGVNTEAFF.

This rearrangement joins TRBV4-3 to TRBJ2-5, with a possible D match to TRBD1 (6 bases). CDR1 LGHNA and CDR2 YSLEER come from the germline V gene. This CDR3 has 15 amino acids. V lost 2 bases and J 4 bases, leaving 14 bases between the germline ends. The CDR3 spells CASSQSTGSGETQYF. As DNA, the CDR3 is TGCGCCAGCAGCCAATCCACAGGGAGCGGAGAGACCCAGTACTTC.

The chain links TRBV10-3 to TRBJ2-7; the D is unclear. V lost 2 bases and J 0 bases, leaving 2 bases between the germline ends. The CDR3 covers 12 residues. Germline V gene sequence: CDR1 ENHRY, CDR2 SYGVKD. This CDR3 is CAISERSYEQYF. Here the CDR3 DNA reads TGTGCCATCAGTGAGCGCTCCTACGAGCAGTACTTC.

With regard to this clone: The germline gene is not matched at one end of the junction; a read error may be the cause. This sample also contains other DNA sequences that code for the same CDR3. The chain recombines TRBV30 with TRBJ1-6, with TRBD1 identical over 8 bases. The germline CDR1 and CDR2 sequences are GTSNPN and SVGIG (reference sequence). This CDR3 contains 15 residues. This CDR3 reads CAWSGEGQGNSPLHF. The CDR3 bases are TGTGCCTGGAGCGGGGAAGGACAGGGTAATTCACCCCTACACTTT.

The chain carries TRBV12-5 and TRBJ2-5; TRBD2 matches 8 bases. V shed 7 bases and J 5 bases; nucleotides not matched to a gene: 12. In germline, CDR1 is LGHNT, CDR2 FRNRAP. The CDR3 length is 15 residues. The CDR3 DNA reads TGTGCTAGTGCCCCGGGACTAGTGATAGCCGAGACCCAGTACTTC. Translation: CASAPGLVIAETQYF.

This chain joins TRBV6-6 and TRBJ2-5, with 7 bases aligning to TRBD2. The V gene's germline CDR1 is MNHNY and CDR2 SVGAGI (reference sequence). This CDR3 has 14 amino acids. J gave up 4 bases and V 6 bases, and 8 bases lay outside the gene matches. Written as DNA, the CDR3 is TGTGCCAGCAGGCCCCTCGGCGGGGGAGAGACCCAGTACTTC. Encoded protein: CASRPLGGGETQYF.

The genes are TRBV18 and TRBJ2-7; D may be TRBD2 (7 bases). Germline CDR1 and CDR2: KGHSH and LQKENI. This CDR3 comprises 12 residues. V gave up 3 bases and J gave up 5 bases, with 8 bases separating them. The CDR3 sequence: CASSPGGHEQYF. The CDR3 bases are TGTGCCAGCTCACCGGGGGGGCACGAGCAGTACTTC.

V usage is TRBV7-9 and J usage is TRBJ1-2; 11 nucleotides align to TRBD1. V lost 4 bases, J lost 6 bases, and 7 bases stayed unmatched. The CDR3 runs 15 residues. In germline, CDR1 is SEHNR, CDR2 FQNEAQ (reference sequence). The CDR3 nucleotides read TGTGCCAGCAGCTCCGGACAGGGGGCGGTGGATGGCTACACCTTC. Protein sequence: CASSSGQGAVDGYTF.